Listed below are T cell receptor beta chains from one sample, sequenced in a study of CD8+ T cells in alopecia areata. Measured with immunoSEQ multiplex PCR; TCRdb has only the in-frame clones, and not every one. The sample lists 150,000 or so clones, approximately 70% occurring once. This specimen was CD8+ T cells sorted from blood, taken at week 0. Source of these receptors: a human donor with alopecia areata. Each CDR3 is given with its conserved first and last residue. The D gene is left open where the match is weak. The listing skips clone size in some rows; elsewhere it reads once, few, many or a size class.

J | size | length | V | D | CDR3 | DNA
TRBJ2-3 | once | 15 | TRBV2 | TRBD2 | CAITGGTTSTDTQYF | TGTGCCATCACGGGAGGGACCACTTCCACAGATACGCAGTATTTT
TRBJ2-1 | few | 12 | TRBV2 | NA | CASRSGSNEQFF | TGTGCCAGCAGATCGGGCAGCAATGAGCAGTTCTTC
TRBJ2-1 | few | 15 | TRBV25-1 | TRBD1 | CASSDRAPGTGEQFF | TGTGCCAGCAGTGACAGAGCCCCCGGGACAGGGGAGCAGTTCTTC
TRBJ1-6 | NA | 14 | TRBV30 | TRBD1 | CAWSPGQGNVPLHF | TGTGCCTGGAGCCCTGGACAGGGTAATGTGCCCCTCCACTTT
TRBJ2-5 | NA | 15 | TRBV4-1 | TRBD2 | CASSESGGGQETQYF | TGCGCCAGCAGCGAAAGCGGGGGGGGACAAGAGACCCAGTACTTC
TRBJ2-3 | NA | 14 | TRBV25-1 | NA | CASSEGTYTDTQYF | TGTGCCAGCAGTGAGGGGACTTACACAGATACGCAGTATTTT
TRBJ1-1 | NA | 13 | TRBV7-9 | NA | CASTLPGGAEAFF | TGTGCCAGCACCCTACCGGGGGGCGCGGAAGCTTTCTTT
TRBJ1-2 | once | 13 | TRBV27 | NA | CASSPRGADGYTF | TGTGCCAGCAGTCCACGGGGCGCCGATGGCTACACCTTC
TRBJ2-3 | NA | 13 | TRBV2 | NA | CARTGRYTDTQYF | TGTGCCAGGACGGGACGGTACACAGATACGCAGTATTTT
TRBJ1-1 | NA | 15 | TRBV14 | TRBD1 | CASSQDPGQITEAFF | TGTGCCAGCAGCCAAGACCCGGGACAGATCACTGAAGCTTTCTTT
TRBJ1-5 | once | 14 | TRBV6-1 | NA | CASGPLGSNQPQHF | TGTGCCAGCGGGCCCTTGGGTAGCAATCAGCCCCAGCATTTT
TRBJ2-1 | NA | 15 | TRBV6-5 | NA | CASSSDWPSYNEQFF | TGTGCCAGCAGCTCCGACTGGCCCTCCTACAATGAGCAGTTCTTC
TRBJ2-2 | few | 17 | TRBV4-1 | NA | CASSQDTPSLNTGELFF | TGCGCCAGCAGCCAAGATACCCCCAGCCTGAACACCGGGGAGCTGTTTTTT
TRBJ2-4 | few | 13 | TRBV23-1 | NA | CASPPPGRNIQYF | TGCGCCAGCCCCCCGCCAGGGAGAAACATTCAGTACTTC
TRBJ1-1 | NA | 12 | TRBV7-9 | NA | CASVSSYTEAFF | TGTGCCAGCGTGTCTTCGTACACTGAAGCTTTCTTT
TRBJ1-2 | NA | 14 | TRBV19 | NA | CASSITGANYGYTF | TGTGCCAGTAGTATAACAGGAGCTAACTATGGCTACACCTTC
TRBJ1-1 | NA | 12 | TRBV30 | NA | CAWVWGVTEAFF | TGTGCCTGGGTCTGGGGAGTTACTGAAGCTTTCTTT
TRBJ1-1 | once | 18 | TRBV7-9 | NA | CASRFIRPSGRGGAEAFF | TGTGCCAGCAGATTTATAAGGCCCTCGGGCCGTGGGGGAGCTGAAGCTTTCTTT
TRBJ1-4 | NA | 16 | TRBV15 | NA | CATSRDRGLSGEKLFF | TGTGCCACCAGCAGAGATCGGGGGCTTTCTGGGGAAAAACTGTTTTTT
TRBJ2-1 | NA | 12 | TRBV13 | NA | CASSSLVAEQFF | TGTGCCAGCAGCTCGTTAGTTGCTGAGCAGTTCTTC
TRBJ1-5 | NA | 14 | TRBV7-2 | NA | CASSLAGSNQPQHF | TGTGCCAGCAGCTTAGCGGGAAGCAATCAGCCCCAGCATTTT
TRBJ2-3 | NA | 14 | TRBV2 | TRBD1 | CASRNRGGLDTQYF | TGTGCCAGCAGGAACAGGGGTGGATTAGATACGCAGTATTTT
TRBJ2-5 | NA | 14 | TRBV13 | NA | CASSSPQGTETQYF | TGTGCCAGCAGCTCACCCCAGGGGACGGAGACCCAGTACTTC
TRBJ2-7 | NA | 15 | TRBV29-1 | TRBD2 | CSVEDQSGGIYEQYF | TGCAGCGTTGAAGATCAGAGCGGGGGGATTTACGAGCAGTACTTC
TRBJ1-2 | NA | 14 | TRBV5-6 | NA | CASSLEGRIYGYTF | TGTGCCAGCAGCTTGGAGGGACGGATCTATGGCTACACCTTC
TRBJ2-7 | NA | 11 | TRBV29-1 | NA | CSVVTTGEQYF | TGCAGCGTTGTAACAACCGGGGAGCAGTACTTC
TRBJ2-1 | few | 11 | TRBV30 | NA | CAWEAYNEQFF | TGTGCCTGGGAAGCGTACAATGAGCAGTTCTTC
TRBJ2-7 | NA | 17 | TRBV5-1 | TRBD2 | CASSLIDREGIPYEQYF | TGCGCCAGCAGCTTGATTGACCGGGAGGGAATTCCCTACGAGCAGTACTTC
TRBJ1-3 | NA | 16 | TRBV13 | TRBD1 | CASSSWTGNSGNTIYF | TGTGCCAGCAGCTCATGGACAGGGAACTCTGGAAACACCATATATTTT
TRBJ1-1 | NA | 15 | TRBV27 | NA | CASSPARWLNTEAFF | TGTGCCAGCAGTCCCGCTCGATGGTTGAACACTGAAGCTTTCTTT
TRBJ2-7 | NA | 11 | TRBV20-1 | NA | CSGEHSYEQYF | TGCAGTGGAGAGCACTCCTACGAGCAGTACTTC